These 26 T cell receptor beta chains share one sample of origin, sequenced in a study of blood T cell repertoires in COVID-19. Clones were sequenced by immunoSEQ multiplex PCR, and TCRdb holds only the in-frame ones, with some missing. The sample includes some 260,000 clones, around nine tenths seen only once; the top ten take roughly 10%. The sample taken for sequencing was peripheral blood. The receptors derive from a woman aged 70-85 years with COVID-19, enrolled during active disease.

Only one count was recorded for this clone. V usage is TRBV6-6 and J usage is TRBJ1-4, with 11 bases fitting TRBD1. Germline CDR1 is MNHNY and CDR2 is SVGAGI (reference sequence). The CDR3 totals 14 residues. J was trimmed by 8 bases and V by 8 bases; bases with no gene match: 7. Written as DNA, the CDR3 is TGTGCCAGCGGGAGGACAGGGGGCCAGGAAAAACTGTTTTTT. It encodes CASGRTGGQEKLFF.

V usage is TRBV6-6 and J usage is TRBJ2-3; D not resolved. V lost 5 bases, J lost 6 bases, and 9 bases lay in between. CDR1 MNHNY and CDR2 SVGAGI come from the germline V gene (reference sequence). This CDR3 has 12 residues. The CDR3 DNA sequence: TGTGCCAGCAGTACCCTCGCGGATACGCAGTATTTT. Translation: CASSTLADTQYF.

The CDR3 sequence is CASSEESGYSNQPQHF. As DNA, the CDR3 is TGTGCCAGCAGTGAAGAGTCGGGATATAGCAATCAGCCCCAGCATTTT. V gene TRBV2 combines with J gene TRBJ1-5; D is uncertain. Trimming left V 1 base short and J 0 bases short, with 10 bases between. CDR3 length: 16 amino acids. Germline CDR1 SNHLY, CDR2 FYNNEI.

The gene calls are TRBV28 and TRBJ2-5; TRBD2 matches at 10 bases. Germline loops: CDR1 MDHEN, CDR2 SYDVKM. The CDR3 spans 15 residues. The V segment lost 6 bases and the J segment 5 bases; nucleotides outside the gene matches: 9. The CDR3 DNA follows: TGTGCCAGCAGAAATGGACTAGCGGCGAGGGAGACCCAGTACTTC. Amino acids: CASRNGLAARETQYF.

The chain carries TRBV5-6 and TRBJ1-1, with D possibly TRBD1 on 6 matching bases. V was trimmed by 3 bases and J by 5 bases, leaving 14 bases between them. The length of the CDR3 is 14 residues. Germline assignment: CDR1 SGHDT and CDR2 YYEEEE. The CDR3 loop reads CASSSLQGGTEAFF. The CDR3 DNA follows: TGTGCCAGCAGCTCGTTACAGGGAGGGACTGAAGCTTTCTTT.

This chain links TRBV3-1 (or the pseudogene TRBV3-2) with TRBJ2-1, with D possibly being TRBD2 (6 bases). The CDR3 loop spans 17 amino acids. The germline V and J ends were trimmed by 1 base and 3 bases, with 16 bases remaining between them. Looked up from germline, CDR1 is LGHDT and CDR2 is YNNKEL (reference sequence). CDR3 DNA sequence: TGTGCCAGCAGCCAAGTAATAGGAGGGAGAGGCTACAATGAGCAGTTCTTC. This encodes CASSQVIGGRGYNEQFF.

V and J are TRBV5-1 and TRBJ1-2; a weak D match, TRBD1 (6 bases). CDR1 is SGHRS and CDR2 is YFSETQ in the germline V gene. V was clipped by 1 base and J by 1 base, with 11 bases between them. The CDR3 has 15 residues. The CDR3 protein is CASSLIGGDNYGYTF. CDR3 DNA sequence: TGCGCCAGCAGCTTGATTGGGGGCGATAACTATGGCTACACCTTC.

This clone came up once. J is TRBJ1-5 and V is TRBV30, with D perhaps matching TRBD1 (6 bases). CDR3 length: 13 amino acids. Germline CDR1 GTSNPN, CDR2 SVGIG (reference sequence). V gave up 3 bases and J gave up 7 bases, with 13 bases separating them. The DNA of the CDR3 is TGTGCCTGGAGGGACAGTATTGGACAGCCCCAGCATTTT. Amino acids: CAWRDSIGQPQHF.

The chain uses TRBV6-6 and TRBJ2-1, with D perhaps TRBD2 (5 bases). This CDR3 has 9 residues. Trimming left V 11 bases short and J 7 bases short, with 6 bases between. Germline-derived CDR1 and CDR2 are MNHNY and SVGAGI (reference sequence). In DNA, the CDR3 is TGTGCCGCGGGTAATGAGCAGTTCTTC. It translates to CAAGNEQFF.

CDR3 protein: CASTLGGYEQYF. The CDR3 coding sequence is TGTGCCAGCACCCTAGGGGGTTACGAGCAGTACTTC. The rearrangement uses TRBV12-3 or TRBV12-4 and TRBJ2-7; D is possibly TRBD1 (6 bases). The ends were cut back, 7 bases at V and 4 bases at J, with 11 bases in the middle. The CDR3 spans 12 residues.

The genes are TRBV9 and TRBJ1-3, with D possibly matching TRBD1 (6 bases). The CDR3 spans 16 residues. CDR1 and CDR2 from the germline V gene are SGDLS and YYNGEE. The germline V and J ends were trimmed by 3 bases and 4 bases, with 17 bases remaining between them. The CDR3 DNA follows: TGTGCCAGCAGCGCCCATACTGGGGGCTCAGGAAACACCATATATTTT. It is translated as CASSAHTGGSGNTIYF.

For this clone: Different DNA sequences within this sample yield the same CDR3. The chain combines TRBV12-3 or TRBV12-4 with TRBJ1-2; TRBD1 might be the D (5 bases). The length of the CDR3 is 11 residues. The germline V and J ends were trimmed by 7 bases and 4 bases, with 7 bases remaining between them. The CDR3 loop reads CASTDSYGYTF. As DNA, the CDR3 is TGTGCCAGCACCGACAGCTATGGCTACACCTTC.

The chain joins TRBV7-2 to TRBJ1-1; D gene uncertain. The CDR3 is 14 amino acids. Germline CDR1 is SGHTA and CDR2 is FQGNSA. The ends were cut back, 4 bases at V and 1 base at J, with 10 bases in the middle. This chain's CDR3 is CASSSVAANTEAFF. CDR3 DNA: TGTGCCAGCAGCTCGGTGGCGGCGAACACTGAAGCTTTCTTT.

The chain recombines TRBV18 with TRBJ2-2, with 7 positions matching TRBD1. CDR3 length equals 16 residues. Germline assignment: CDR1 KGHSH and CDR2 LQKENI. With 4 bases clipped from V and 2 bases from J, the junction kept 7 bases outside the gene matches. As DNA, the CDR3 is TGTGCCAGCTCACAAACCGGGACAGAAAACACCGGGGAGCTGTTTTTT. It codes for CASSQTGTENTGELFF.

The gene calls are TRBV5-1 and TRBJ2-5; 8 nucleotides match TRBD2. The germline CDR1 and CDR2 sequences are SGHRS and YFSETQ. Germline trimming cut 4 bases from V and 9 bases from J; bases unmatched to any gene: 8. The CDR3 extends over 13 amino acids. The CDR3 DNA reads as TGCGCCAGCAGCCTAACGAGCGGGAGACCCCAGTACTTC. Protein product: CASSLTSGRPQYF. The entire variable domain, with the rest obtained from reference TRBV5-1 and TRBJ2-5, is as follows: KAGVTQTPRYLIKTRGQQVTLSCSPISGHRSVSWYQQTPGQGLQFLFEYFSETQRNKGNFPGRFSGRQFSNSRSEMNVSTLELGDSALYLCASSLTSGRPQYFGPGTRLLVL.

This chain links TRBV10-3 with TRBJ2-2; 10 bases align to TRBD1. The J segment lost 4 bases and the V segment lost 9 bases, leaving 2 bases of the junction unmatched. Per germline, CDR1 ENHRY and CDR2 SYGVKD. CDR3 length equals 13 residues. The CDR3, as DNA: TGTGCCATGGGACAGGGGTTCACCGGGGAGCTGTTTTTT. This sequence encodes CAMGQGFTGELFF.

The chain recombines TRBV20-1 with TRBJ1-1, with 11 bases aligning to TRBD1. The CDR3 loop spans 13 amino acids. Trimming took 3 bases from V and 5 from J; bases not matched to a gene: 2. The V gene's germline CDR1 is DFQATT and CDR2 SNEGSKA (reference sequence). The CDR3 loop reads CSASGQGATEAFF. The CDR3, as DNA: TGCAGTGCTAGTGGACAGGGGGCAACTGAAGCTTTCTTT.

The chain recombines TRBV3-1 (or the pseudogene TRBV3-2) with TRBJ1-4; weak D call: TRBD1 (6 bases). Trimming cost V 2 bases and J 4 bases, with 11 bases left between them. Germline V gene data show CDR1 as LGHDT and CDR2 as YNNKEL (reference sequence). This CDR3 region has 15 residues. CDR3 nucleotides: TGTGCCAGCAGCCAATTCGGGACAAATAATGAAAAACTGTTTTTT. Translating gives CASSQFGTNNEKLFF.

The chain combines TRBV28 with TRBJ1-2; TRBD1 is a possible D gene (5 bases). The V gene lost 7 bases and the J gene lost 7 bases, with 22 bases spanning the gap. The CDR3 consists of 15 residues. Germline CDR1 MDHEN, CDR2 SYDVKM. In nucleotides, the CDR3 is TGTGCCAGCATTCCAAAGGAGCAGGGTGGTGGTGGCTACACCTTC. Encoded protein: CASIPKEQGGGGYTF.

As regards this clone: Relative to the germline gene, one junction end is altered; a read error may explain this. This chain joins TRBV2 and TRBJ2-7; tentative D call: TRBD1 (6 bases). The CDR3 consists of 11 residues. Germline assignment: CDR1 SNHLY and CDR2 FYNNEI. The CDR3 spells CASSDSAGVDF. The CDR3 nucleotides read TGTGCCAGCAGTGATTCGGCAGGGGTAGACTTC.

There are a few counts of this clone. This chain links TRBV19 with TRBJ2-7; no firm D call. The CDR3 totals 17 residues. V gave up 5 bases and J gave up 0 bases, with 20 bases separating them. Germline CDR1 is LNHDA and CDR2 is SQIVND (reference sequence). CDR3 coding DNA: TGTGCCAGTAGTCCCTCGGCCAGCCAGGTCTCCTCCTACGAGCAGTACTTC. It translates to CASSPSASQVSSYEQYF.

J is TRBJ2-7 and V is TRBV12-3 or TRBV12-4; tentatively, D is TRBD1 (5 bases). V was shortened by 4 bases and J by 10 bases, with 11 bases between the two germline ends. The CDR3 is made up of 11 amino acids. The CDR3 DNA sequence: TGTGCCAGCAGTTACACAGGAGACCAGTACTTC. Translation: CASSYTGDQYF.

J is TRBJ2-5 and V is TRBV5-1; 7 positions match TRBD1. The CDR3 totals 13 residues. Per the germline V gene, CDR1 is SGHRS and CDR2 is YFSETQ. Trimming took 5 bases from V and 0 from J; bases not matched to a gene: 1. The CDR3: CASRGQDQETQYF. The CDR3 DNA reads TGCGCCAGCAGAGGACAGGACCAAGAGACCCAGTACTTC.

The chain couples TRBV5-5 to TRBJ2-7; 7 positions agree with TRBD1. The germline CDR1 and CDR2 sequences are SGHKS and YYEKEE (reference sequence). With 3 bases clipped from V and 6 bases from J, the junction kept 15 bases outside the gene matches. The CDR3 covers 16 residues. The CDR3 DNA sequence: TGTGCCAGCAGCTCTTTCAAAGACAGGGTATCTGGCGAGCAGTACTTC. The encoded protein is CASSSFKDRVSGEQYF. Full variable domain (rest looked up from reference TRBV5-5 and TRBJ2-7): DAGVTQSPTHLIKTRGQQVTLRCSPISGHKSVSWYQQVLGQGPQFIFQYYEKEERGRGNFPDRFSARQFPNYSSELNVNALLLGDSALYLCASSSFKDRVSGEQYFGPGTRLTVT.

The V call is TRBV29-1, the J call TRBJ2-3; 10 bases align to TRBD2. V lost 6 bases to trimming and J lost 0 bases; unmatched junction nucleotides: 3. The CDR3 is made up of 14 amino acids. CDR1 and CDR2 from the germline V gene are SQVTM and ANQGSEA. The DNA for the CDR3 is TGCAGCGTGCAGACTAGCGGGAGCACAGATACGCAGTATTTT. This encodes CSVQTSGSTDTQYF.

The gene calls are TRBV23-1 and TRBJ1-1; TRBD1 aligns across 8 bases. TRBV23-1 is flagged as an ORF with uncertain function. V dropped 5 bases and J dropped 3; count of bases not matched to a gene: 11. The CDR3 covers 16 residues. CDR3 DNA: TGCGCCAGCAGTTCGAACCGGGACAGGAAATACACTGAAGCTTTCTTT. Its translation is CASSSNRDRKYTEAFF.